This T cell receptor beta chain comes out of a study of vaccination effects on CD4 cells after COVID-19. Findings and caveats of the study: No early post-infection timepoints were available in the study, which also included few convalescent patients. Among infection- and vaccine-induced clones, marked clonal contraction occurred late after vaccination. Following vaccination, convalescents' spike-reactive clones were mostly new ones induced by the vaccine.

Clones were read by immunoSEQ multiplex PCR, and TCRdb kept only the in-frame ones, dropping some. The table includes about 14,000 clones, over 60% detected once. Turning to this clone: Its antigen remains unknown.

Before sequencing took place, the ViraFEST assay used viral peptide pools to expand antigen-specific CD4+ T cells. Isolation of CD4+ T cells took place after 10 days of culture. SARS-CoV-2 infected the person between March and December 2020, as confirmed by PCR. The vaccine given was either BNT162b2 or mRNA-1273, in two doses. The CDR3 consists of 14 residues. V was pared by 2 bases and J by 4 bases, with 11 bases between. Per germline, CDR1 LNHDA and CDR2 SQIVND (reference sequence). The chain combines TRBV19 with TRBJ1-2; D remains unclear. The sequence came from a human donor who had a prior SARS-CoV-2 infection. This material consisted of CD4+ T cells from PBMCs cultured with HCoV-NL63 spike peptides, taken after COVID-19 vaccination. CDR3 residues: CASSIQVPPYGYTF. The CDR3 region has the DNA TGTGCCAGTAGTATACAGGTACCGCCCTATGGCTACACCTTC. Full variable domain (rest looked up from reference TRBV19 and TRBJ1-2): DGGITQSPKYLFRKEGQNVTLSCEQNLNHDAMYWYRQDPGQGLRLIYYSQIVNDFQKGDIAEGYSVSREKKESFPLTVTSAQKNPTAFYLCASSIQVPPYGYTFGSGTRLTVV.